These T cell receptor beta chains were read from a single sample in a study of blood T cell repertoires in COVID-19. The method was immunoSEQ multiplex PCR; TCRdb's version includes in-frame clones alone and lacks a portion of them. The sample has 200,000 or so clones; approximately 80% are singletons. The specimen sequenced was peripheral blood. Source of these receptors: a woman of 80 years or more with COVID-19, enrolled during active disease. CDR3s include the opening cysteine and the closing phenylalanine or tryptophan. D genes are given only for firm matches. Size tells how often a clone was seen (once, few, many) or the class of an expanded clone, and some rows leave it out.

. . TRBJ2-1 TRBV11-2 TGTGCCAGCAGCTTAGATCTTCCTAGTGATGAGCAGTTCTTC CASSLDLPSDEQFF
once . TRBJ2-1 TRBV12-3/TRBV12-4 TGTGCCAGCAGTTTAGGTCTCTACAATGAGCAGTTCTTC CASSLGLYNEQFF
. TRBD2 TRBJ2-1 TRBV2 TGTGCCAGCGGGGGGGGAGTGTCCTACAATGAGCAGTTCTTC CASGGGVSYNEQFF
. TRBD2 TRBJ2-7 TRBV5-6 TGTGCCAGCAGCTGGGGGACTAGCGGGAGCTCCTACGAGCAGTACTTC CASSWGTSGSSYEQYF
. . TRBJ2-5 TRBV11-3 TGTGCCAGCAGCTTATCACTGGAAGAGACCCAGTACTTC CASSLSLEETQYF
. TRBD1 TRBJ1-6 TRBV4-2 TGTGCCAGCAGCGGGACAGCCTATAATTCACCCCTCCACTTT CASSGTAYNSPLHF
. . TRBJ1-6 TRBV4-1 TGCGCCAGCAGCCGGTGGCAGGTGAATTCACCCCTCCACTTT CASSRWQVNSPLHF
. TRBD1 TRBJ1-1 TRBV6-5 TGTGCCAGCAGACAGGGGGCATTCACTGAAGCTTTCTTT CASRQGAFTEAFF
. . TRBJ1-5 TRBV21-1 TGTGCCAGCAGCAAAGAGTGGGAGGGGGATCAGCCCCAGCATTTT CASSKEWEGDQPQHF
. TRBD1 TRBJ2-2 TRBV4-1 TGCGCCAGCAGCCAAGGAGCGACAGGGGGCGCGTACACCGGGGAGCTGTTTTTT CASSQGATGGAYTGELFF
. . TRBJ1-3 TRBV4-1 TGCGCCAGCAGCCAAACAGGAACTGGAAACACCATATATTTT CASSQTGTGNTIYF
. . TRBJ1-4 TRBV5-1 TGCGCCAGCAGCCCCACCCTACAGGGAACTAATGAAAAACTGTTTTTT CASSPTLQGTNEKLFF
once TRBD1 TRBJ2-1 TRBV4-1 TGCGCCAGCAGCCAAGAACCTAGGACAGGGGTCAATGAGCAGTTCTTC CASSQEPRTGVNEQFF
. . TRBJ1-2 TRBV19 TGTGCCAGTAGTCAAAGCGGGGAGTATGGCTACACCTTC CASSQSGEYGYTF
. . TRBJ1-3 TRBV28 TGTGCCAGCAGCGGCCGGACAGCTCCCTCTGGAAACACCATATATTTT CASSGRTAPSGNTIYF
. TRBD1 TRBJ2-2 TRBV5-1 TGCGCCAGCAGCCAGGACAGGTACACCGGGGAGCTGTTTTTT CASSQDRYTGELFF
. . TRBJ2-7 TRBV7-9 TGTGCCAGCAGCTTAGTGTGGCACCTCGGGAGCTACGAGCAGTACTTC CASSLVWHLGSYEQYF
. . TRBJ1-1 TRBV18 TGTGCCAGCTCACCGATACACCATCTGGACACTGAAGCTTTCTTT CASSPIHHLDTEAFF
. . TRBJ1-4 TRBV2 TGTGCCAGCAGTGATCGGGTGAATGAAAAACTGTTTTTT CASSDRVNEKLFF
. . TRBJ2-7 TRBV18 TGTGCCAGCTCACCACGGGGGGACTTCGAGCAGTACTTC CASSPRGDFEQYF
few . TRBJ1-4 TRBV11-2 TGTGCCAGCAGCATTGACAGGATTGCTAATGAAAAACTGTTTTTT CASSIDRIANEKLFF
. . TRBJ2-4 TRBV5-8 TGTGCCAGCAGCTTGGCGACGACAGTACCCCAGGACATTCAGTACTTC CASSLATTVPQDIQYF
. TRBD1 TRBJ1-1 TRBV25-1 TGTGCCAGCAGTGAAGACATTACAGGGGGTCGGGGTGAAGCTTTCTTT CASSEDITGGRGEAFF
few . TRBJ1-2 TRBV29-1 TGCAGCGTTGATTACCACGACAGACGAGCTAACTATGGCTACACCTTC CSVDYHDRRANYGYTF
once . TRBJ1-1 TRBV11-2 TGTGCCAGCAGCTTAGGAGTTAAGAACACTGAAGCTTTCTTT CASSLGVKNTEAFF
. . TRBJ2-2 TRBV20-1 TGCAGTGCTAGTACGGAGAATGACGGGGAGCTGTTTTTT CSASTENDGELFF
. . TRBJ2-1 TRBV19 TGTGCCAGTAGTGGTCGAGGGAAGGAGCAGTTCTTC CASSGRGKEQFF